The 14 T cell receptor beta chains given below trace back to one sample, sequenced in a study of beta chain features in type 1 diabetes. All of the isolated RNA was reverse transcribed, so expressed TCRB transcripts were sequenced. This table comes from immunoSEQ multiplex PCR, and its TCRdb copy is limited to in-frame clones, with some not included. This sample has around 56,000 clones, with about 47% found just once. Study-wide results and caveats: Type 1 diabetes patients had moderately but significantly shorter TCRB CDR3s in all four CD4+ subsets.

Which antigens these TCRs recognize remains unknown. Input material: Tregs from blood. These receptors were collected from a woman aged 40 to 55 with type 1 diabetes.

The V and J genes are TRBV5-1 and TRBJ2-2; 7 nucleotides line up with TRBD1. CDR1 is SGHRS and CDR2 is YFSETQ in the germline V gene. Trimming removed 4 bases from V and 0 bases from J; junction bases left unmatched: 6. The CDR3 spans 16 residues. CDR3 DNA sequence: TGCGCCAGCAGCCCGACCGGGACAGCGAACACCGGGGAGCTGTTTTTT. Its translation: CASSPTGTANTGELFF.

The CDR3 DNA sequence: TGTGCCAGCAGCTTTGGCGGGGGGGCCCGCGGAACTGAGCAGTTCTTC. It encodes CASSFGGGARGTEQFF. V gene TRBV5-4 combines with J gene TRBJ2-1; the match to TRBD2 covers 9 bases. The germline CDR1 and CDR2 sequences are SGHNT and YYREEE (reference sequence). The CDR3 sequence is 16 residues long. Losses at the gene ends were 2 bases for V and 9 bases for J; bases not matched to a gene: 12. Full variable domain (missing parts from reference TRBV5-4 and TRBJ2-1): ETGVTQSPTHLIKTRGQQVTLRCSSQSGHNTVSWYQQALGQGPQFIFQYYREEENGRGNFPPRFSGLQFPNYSSELNVNALELDDSALYLCASSFGGGARGTEQFFGPGTRLTVL.

This clone turned up a few times. The chain links TRBV20-1 to TRBJ2-7; D remains unclear. V lost 6 bases, J lost 8 bases, and 14 bases lay in between. The germline CDR1 and CDR2 sequences are DFQATT and SNEGSKA (reference sequence). This CDR3 region has 11 residues. The CDR3 DNA sequence: TGCAGTGCCACGCCCGGTTTGAAGCAGTACTTC. This translates into CSATPGLKQYF.

The gene calls are TRBV19 and TRBJ2-4, with D possibly being TRBD1 (6 bases). Per germline, CDR1 LNHDA and CDR2 SQIVND (reference sequence). V was trimmed by 7 bases and J by 5 bases, leaving 18 bases between them. The CDR3 has 15 amino acids. The CDR3 loop is CASKEGVGAENIQYF. The CDR3 DNA reads as TGTGCCAGTAAAGAGGGGGTAGGAGCGGAAAACATTCAGTACTTC.

The chain joins TRBV27 to TRBJ2-2, with TRBD1 matching over 8 bases. The CDR3 is 15 amino acids. With V trimmed by 0 bases and J by 7 bases, 4 bases remained unmatched. Germline lookup yields CDR1 MNHEY and CDR2 SMNVEV (reference sequence). The chain's CDR3 is CASSLSRGQGGELFF. The CDR3 coding sequence is TGTGCCAGCAGTTTATCCAGGGGGCAGGGCGGGGAGCTGTTTTTT.

The chain carries TRBV5-4 and TRBJ1-2; TRBD1 might be the D (6 bases). The CDR3 consists of 15 residues. V gave up 4 bases and J gave up 0 bases, with 13 bases separating them. The germline V gene encodes CDR1 SGHNT and CDR2 YYREEE (reference sequence). CDR3 amino acids: CASSPQQGPNYGYTF. The CDR3 bases are TGTGCCAGCAGCCCGCAACAGGGCCCTAACTATGGCTACACCTTC.

This clone was observed a handful of times. The genes are TRBV5-1 and TRBJ1-1; D remains unclear. CDR1 and CDR2 (germline): SGHRS, YFSETQ. The CDR3 runs to 14 residues. V gave up 0 bases and J gave up 1 base, with 7 bases separating them. Written as DNA, the CDR3 is TGCGCCAGCAGCTTGGACGCGGAGAACACTGAAGCTTTCTTT. Protein sequence: CASSLDAENTEAFF.

This chain connects TRBV19 to TRBJ2-7, with TRBD1 matching over 9 bases. With 6 bases clipped from V and 0 bases from J, the junction kept 3 bases outside the gene matches. Germline CDR1 LNHDA, CDR2 SQIVND (reference sequence). The CDR3 runs 14 residues. The CDR3 bases are TGTGCCAGTAGACGGACAGGGGACTCCTACGAGCAGTACTTC. It translates to CASRRTGDSYEQYF.

This clone was seen a few times. This rearrangement joins TRBV28 to TRBJ1-5; no reliable D call. Germline V lookup: CDR1 MDHEN, CDR2 SYDVKM. CDR3 size: 15 residues. V was pared by 4 bases and J by 2 bases, with 12 bases between. CDR3 sequence (DNA): TGTGCCAGCAGTTCCTCCCGTCCCCGCAATCAGCCCCAGCATTTT. Translated: CASSSSRPRNQPQHF.

The chain joins TRBV28 to TRBJ2-5, with D possibly TRBD1 on 6 matching bases. V dropped 4 bases and J dropped 5 bases, with 14 bases sitting between them. CDR3 length: 14 amino acids. Germline lookup yields CDR1 MDHEN and CDR2 SYDVKM. The CDR3 nucleotides read TGTGCCAGCAGTTCGGGTGGGGGCGAGGAGACCCAGTACTTC. Translated, it gives CASSSGGGEETQYF.

Here the CDR3 reads CASSLTRVGYEQYF. CDR3 DNA: TGTGCCAGCAGCTTGACCCGGGTCGGTTACGAGCAGTACTTC. V is TRBV7-2 and J is TRBJ2-7; D is ambiguous. V was pared by 3 bases and J by 4 bases, with 13 bases between. Germline lookup yields CDR1 SGHTA and CDR2 FQGNSA. CDR3 length equals 14 residues.

This clone has a handful of counts. This rearrangement joins TRBV21-1 to TRBJ1-2; TRBD1, the D gene given by the table, was not confirmed from the DNA. TRBV21-1 is designated a pseudogene. CDR3 size: 18 residues. The CDR3 DNA sequence: TGTGCCAGCAGCAACCGCCCGGGACAGGGGAGACGAGACTATGGCTACACCTTC. It specifies CASSNRPGQGRRDYGYTF.

The chain carries TRBV16 and TRBJ1-1, with 10 nucleotides matching TRBD1. The trim removed 0 bases at V and 3 bases at J, leaving 1 base unmatched. Looked up from germline, CDR1 is KGHSY and CDR2 is FQNENV. The length of the CDR3 is 15 residues. The CDR3 protein is CASSQSGTGDTEAFF. CDR3 nucleotides: TGTGCCAGCAGCCAATCAGGGACAGGGGACACTGAAGCTTTCTTT.

The chain couples TRBV5-5 to TRBJ2-4; tentative D call: TRBD1 (5 bases). The CDR3 totals 14 residues. Between the trimmed V and J ends, which lost 2 bases and 7 bases, there was a span of 13 bases. Germline CDR1 SGHKS, CDR2 YYEKEE (reference sequence). CDR3 in amino acids: CASSFLTAGNIQYF. The CDR3, as DNA: TGTGCCAGCAGCTTTCTGACAGCTGGCAACATTCAGTACTTC.